This T cell receptor (beta chain) was profiled in a study of T cells in Graves' hyperthyroidism and ophthalmopathy. Study-wide background: At the time of initial diagnosis and before any treatment, peripheral blood was collected.

Template material for amplifying TCR beta CDR3 regions consisted of RNA transcripts. The HTBI primer set drove a first-round RT-PCR of the TCR CDR3. TCRdb passed the multiplex PCR reads through MiXCR, listing each CDR3 protein once. Seen here are some 800,000 distinct CDR3 sequences, 38% observed once, and the top ten hold more than 7%. CDR3 length: 13 residues. Germline loops: CDR1 SGDLS, CDR2 YYNGEE. The J segment lost 13 bases and the V segment lost 3 bases, leaving 6 bases of the junction unmatched. It was 10 ml of fresh peripheral blood that supplied the PBMCs. Study results and limitations: Blood also carried most thyroid clonotypes expanded above 0.001.

For this clonotype: Its matching antigen is unknown.

The origin of this receptor is a man aged 18 to 29 with Graves' hyperthyroidism. Sequencing used blood. The genes are TRBV9 and TRBJ1-4, with 10 positions matching TRBD1. CDR3 protein: CASSASGQGTLFF. In DNA form, the CDR3 reads TGTGCCAGCAGCGCCTCGGGACAGGGGACACTGTTTTTT. Variable domain in full (rest from reference TRBV9 and TRBJ1-4): DSGVTQTPKHLITATGQRVTLRCSPRSGDLSVYWYQQSLDQGLQFLIQYYNGEERAKGNILERFSAQQFPDLHSELNLSSLELGDSALYFCASSASGQGTLFFGSGTQLSVL.